Below are 31 T cell receptor beta chains sequenced from a single sample in a study of blood T cells in healthy people across ages. Sample-barcoded 5' priming and a J-beta primer mix drove a second PCR of roughly 7 to 11 cycles. TCRdb fed the 5' RACE reads into MiXCR, producing one record per CDR3 protein. The sample holds approximately 1,700,000 distinct CDR3 sequences, approximately 40% seen once. What was sequenced was blood. Receptors originate from a human donor in good health.

The CDR3 nucleotides read TGTGCCAGCAGCTTTGGGTTTTTAGCTCCGAGTCTTGAGCAGTTCTTC. Residues: CASSFGFLAPSLEQFF. The chain recombines TRBV5-5 with TRBJ2-1; D remains unclear. Deletions cut 2 bases from V and 9 bases from J, with 21 bases between. In germline, CDR1 is SGHKS, CDR2 YYEKEE (reference sequence). CDR3 length: 16 residues.

The genes are TRBV24-1 and TRBJ2-3; no clear D gene. This CDR3 region has 14 residues. Per the germline V gene, CDR1 is KGHDR and CDR2 is SFDVKD. V lost 5 bases and J 6 bases, leaving 14 bases between the germline ends. CDR3 DNA sequence: TGTGCCACCAGTGTAGAAGGGAATCCCGATACGCAGTATTTT. This gives the protein CATSVEGNPDTQYF.

This chain joins TRBV11-1 and TRBJ2-4, with 10 bases aligning to TRBD1. The ends lost 3 bases at V and 3 bases at J; junction bases unmatched: 5. The V gene's germline CDR1 is SGHAT and CDR2 FQDESV (reference sequence). The CDR3 covers 16 residues. The CDR3 sequence is CASSFGGQGYKNIQYF. CDR3 coding DNA: TGTGCCAGCAGCTTCGGGGGACAGGGGTACAAAAACATTCAGTACTTC.

The chain joins TRBV4-3 to TRBJ1-4, with 9 nucleotides matching TRBD1. V shed 1 base and J 8 bases; nucleotides not matched to a gene: 11. The germline V gene encodes CDR1 LGHNA and CDR2 YSLEER. The CDR3 is made up of 17 amino acids. CDR3 protein: CASSQGQGVKVGEKLFF. In DNA, the CDR3 is TGCGCCAGCAGCCAAGGACAGGGGGTCAAAGTTGGGGAAAAACTGTTTTTT.

The genes are TRBV4-2 and TRBJ2-1; D remains unclear. The germline V and J ends were trimmed by 1 base and 0 bases, with 10 bases remaining between them. CDR1 is LGHNA, CDR2 YNFKEQ, per germline. The CDR3 is 16 amino acids. CDR3 nucleotides: TGTGCCAGCAGCCAAGCCGGGTCTAGCTCCTACAATGAGCAGTTCTTC. Protein: CASSQAGSSSYNEQFF.

This clonotype showed up just a few times. The chain joins TRBV20-1 to TRBJ2-5; D gene unclear. Germline V gene data show CDR1 as DFQATT and CDR2 as SNEGSKA (reference sequence). The CDR3 is 13 residues long. The germline V and J ends were trimmed by 1 base and 0 bases, with 6 bases remaining between them. The CDR3 here is CSARVTNQETQYF. In DNA, the CDR3 is TGCAGTGCTAGAGTGACCAACCAAGAGACCCAGTACTTC.

The chain links TRBV11-2 to TRBJ1-3; D uncertain. V was cut by 5 bases and J by 3 bases, with 11 bases left in between. The germline CDR1 and CDR2 sequences are SGHAT and FQNNGV. The CDR3 has 14 amino acids. The chain's CDR3 is CASSGTESGNTIYF. The DNA of the CDR3 is TGTGCCAGCAGCGGTACGGAGAGTGGAAACACCATATATTTT.

The chain is built from TRBV6-5 and TRBJ1-2; weak D call: TRBD1 (5 bases). Germline V lookup: CDR1 MNHEY, CDR2 SVGAGI. The ends were cut back, 1 base at V and 0 bases at J, with 15 bases in the middle. This CDR3 has 17 residues. DNA of the CDR3: TGTGCCAGCAGTTACTTGTTCCGTGCGGGACCTAACTATGGCTACACCTTC. Its protein product is CASSYLFRAGPNYGYTF.

The rearrangement links TRBV7-9 to TRBJ1-1, with TRBD1 as a possible D gene (5 bases). Germline values: CDR1 SEHNR, CDR2 FQNEAQ (reference sequence). V was trimmed by 5 bases and J by 4 bases, leaving 11 bases between them. The CDR3 consists of 13 residues. The CDR3 here is CASSPGTATEAFF. CDR3 in DNA: TGTGCCAGCAGCCCTGGGACGGCCACTGAAGCTTTCTTT.

This chain uses TRBV10-3 with TRBJ2-3; 14 bases align to TRBD2. Germline V gives CDR1 ENHRY, CDR2 SYGVKD. J lost 1 base, V lost 4 bases, and 4 bases had no gene match. The CDR3 consists of 17 residues. CDR3 DNA: TGTGCCATCAGTGGGGGACTAGCGGGGGATCGCACAGATACGCAGTATTTT. Its translation is CAISGGLAGDRTDTQYF.

The V and J genes are TRBV7-8 and TRBJ2-1, with 8 bases identical to TRBD2. Per germline, CDR1 SGHVS and CDR2 FQNEAQ. CDR3 size: 15 residues. Trimming removed 3 bases from V and 2 bases from J; junction bases left unmatched: 3. CDR3 sequence: CASSFERGTYNEQFF. DNA of the CDR3: TGTGCCAGCAGCTTCGAGCGGGGGACCTACAATGAGCAGTTCTTC.

This clonotype showed up just once. V is TRBV4-3 and J is TRBJ1-5; D uncertain. Germline values: CDR1 LGHNA, CDR2 YSLEER. The germline V and J ends were trimmed by 0 bases and 9 bases, with 9 bases remaining between them. This CDR3 has 13 residues. CDR3 in DNA: TGCGCCAGCAGCCAAGATTTCACCTTGCCCCAGCATTTT. Protein sequence: CASSQDFTLPQHF.

V gene TRBV7-9 combines with J gene TRBJ2-3; either TRBD1 or TRBD2 may supply D (6 bases each). CDR3 length equals 14 residues. Germline lookup yields CDR1 SEHNR and CDR2 FQNEAQ (reference sequence). V was trimmed by 5 bases and J by 5 bases, leaving 14 bases between them. The CDR3 DNA sequence: TGTGCCAGCAGCCTCACGGGGGCGGGAGATACGCAGTATTTT. It codes for CASSLTGAGDTQYF.

The chain couples TRBV20-1 to TRBJ2-1, with 9 bases aligning to TRBD2. Germline V CDR1 and CDR2: DFQATT, SNEGSKA (reference sequence). This CDR3 is 14 amino acids long. J lost 6 bases, V lost 3 bases, and 6 bases had no gene match. CDR3 region: CSASTSGSLNEQFF. CDR3 DNA: TGCAGTGCTAGTACTAGCGGGTCACTCAATGAGCAGTTCTTC.

This clonotype was picked up a small number of times. The chain has TRBV27 and TRBJ2-2; D is perhaps TRBD2 (5 bases). Germline loops: CDR1 MNHEY, CDR2 SMNVEV (reference sequence). This CDR3 region has 16 residues. V was shortened by 6 bases and J by 1 base, with 15 bases between the two germline ends. The CDR3 spells CASSSYRRGNTGELFF. The CDR3 DNA sequence: TGTGCCAGCAGCTCATATAGACGGGGGAACACCGGGGAGCTGTTTTTT.

The chain is built from TRBV10-3 and TRBJ1-2, with D possibly being TRBD1 (5 bases). The germline V and J ends were trimmed by 2 bases and 7 bases, with 11 bases remaining between them. Germline CDR1 and CDR2: ENHRY and SYGVKD. This CDR3 is 13 amino acids long. CDR3 amino acids: CAISEQGSGGYTF. In DNA form, the CDR3 reads TGTGCCATCAGTGAGCAGGGAAGTGGTGGCTACACCTTC.

The chain is built from TRBV20-1 and TRBJ2-3; D remains unclear. CDR1 is DFQATT and CDR2 is SNEGSKA in the germline V gene (reference sequence). Trimming pared 6 bases from V and 4 bases from J, leaving 2 bases between. The CDR3 totals 9 residues. The CDR3 loop reads CSAPDTQYF. The CDR3, as DNA: TGCAGTGCCCCAGATACGCAGTATTTT.

The chain joins TRBV4-2 to TRBJ2-3; TRBD2 agrees at 11 bases. This CDR3 comprises 16 residues. V lost 0 bases to trimming and J lost 7 bases; unmatched junction nucleotides: 6. Looked up from germline, CDR1 is LGHNA and CDR2 is YNFKEQ. DNA for the CDR3: TGTGCCAGCAGCCAAGATCTAGCGGGGGGTTCACATACGCAGTATTTT. As protein: CASSQDLAGGSHTQYF.

The rearrangement links TRBV9 to TRBJ1-2; D call uncertain. The CDR3 totals 15 residues. Germline V lookup: CDR1 SGDLS, CDR2 YYNGEE. The germline V and J ends were trimmed by 0 bases and 6 bases, with 15 bases remaining between them. CDR3 nucleotides: TGTGCCAGCAGCGTAGAGGCAGGAGTACGGGATGGCTACACCTTC. It is translated as CASSVEAGVRDGYTF.

J is TRBJ2-4 and V is TRBV6-2 or TRBV6-3, with D hard to call. The closer fit of TRBJ2-5 to the DNA end suggests the J call may be wrong. Germline V lookup: CDR1 MNHEY, CDR2 SVGEGT. The CDR3 has 13 amino acids. CDR3 residues: CASREVIGETQYF. The CDR3 bases are TGTGCCAGCAGGGAAGTCATTGGGGAGACCCAGTACTTC.

As to this clonotype: A much more abundant neighbour one base away suggests this may be a read error. The genes are TRBV11-1 and TRBJ2-4; D gene ambiguous. V lost 5 bases to trimming and J lost 13 bases, with 24 bases between them. The CDR3 totals 15 residues. From germline, CDR1 is SGHAT and CDR2 FQDESV (reference sequence). The CDR3 DNA reads TGTGCCAGCAGCCCCCAACGTGGTACAATGGGTGAGCAGTACTTC. This encodes CASSPQRGTMGEQYF.

The chain has TRBV6-5 and TRBJ2-1, with 11 nucleotides matching TRBD2. The germline gives CDR1 MNHEY, CDR2 SVGAGI. The CDR3 is 16 residues long. Trimming at V came to 2 bases and at J to 8 bases, leaving 8 bases not matched to a gene. DNA for the CDR3: TGTGCCAGCAGTTACGGGCTAGCGGGGGGTCAAGATGAGCAGTTCTTC. Protein product: CASSYGLAGGQDEQFF.

This clonotype showed up just a few times. The conserved final phenylalanine or tryptophan is absent from the CDR3, which likely points to a read error. The chain couples TRBV4-3 to TRBJ2-3, with a possible D match to TRBD1 (5 bases). Germline V lookup: CDR1 LGHNA, CDR2 YSLEER. V was shortened by 5 bases and J by 2 bases, with 17 bases between the two germline ends. CDR3 size: 16 residues. In DNA form, the CDR3 reads TGCGCCAGCAGCACCCGGTGGGGCCCTTCCACAGATACGCAGTATTGT. This translates into CASSTRWGPSTDTQYC.

This sequence joins TRBV7-9 and TRBJ2-7; D not certain. Trimming took off 1 base at V and 6 bases at J, with 19 bases between the two ends. The germline V gene has CDR1 SEHNR and CDR2 FQNEAQ (reference sequence). CDR3 length: 16 amino acids. The CDR3 loop is CASSLVATSAAVEQYF. CDR3 bases: TGTGCCAGCAGCTTAGTAGCCACATCCGCGGCGGTCGAGCAGTACTTC.

This chain connects TRBV18 to TRBJ2-3; D gene uncertain. The CDR3 covers 14 residues. V lost 2 bases and J 1 base, leaving 7 bases between the germline ends. Germline-derived CDR1 and CDR2 are KGHSH and LQKENI. In DNA, the CDR3 is TGTGCCAGCTCACCAAAGGTGGGCACAGATACGCAGTATTTT. Its translation is CASSPKVGTDTQYF.

The gene calls are TRBV7-2 and TRBJ2-7; no clear D gene. This CDR3 region has 15 residues. The V end was cut by 1 base, the J end by 3 bases, with 13 bases between. In germline, CDR1 is SGHTA, CDR2 FQGNSA. The CDR3 reads CASSLDPDSNYEQYF. For the CDR3, the DNA is TGTGCCAGCAGCTTAGATCCGGATTCGAACTACGAGCAGTACTTC.

V is TRBV9 and J is TRBJ2-1; D is perhaps TRBD2 (7 bases). Germline V gene data show CDR1 as SGDLS and CDR2 as YYNGEE. V lost 4 bases and J 8 bases, leaving 16 bases between the germline ends. This CDR3 is 14 amino acids long. The CDR3 spells CASSISGDMHEQFF. The CDR3 coding sequence is TGTGCCAGCAGCATAAGCGGGGACATGCATGAGCAGTTCTTC.

This rearrangement joins TRBV12-3 or TRBV12-4 to TRBJ2-1, with D maybe TRBD2 (5 bases). CDR3 size: 12 residues. Trimming pared 5 bases from V and 9 bases from J, leaving 11 bases between. The CDR3, as DNA: TGTGCCAGCAGTATCCTGGCGGGTGAGCAGTTCTTC. It yields the protein CASSILAGEQFF.

This chain links TRBV20-1 with TRBJ2-3; 12 bases are shared with TRBD2. The CDR3 is made up of 16 amino acids. V lost 2 bases, J lost 4 bases, and 7 bases stayed unmatched. CDR1 is DFQATT, CDR2 SNEGSKA, per germline (reference sequence). CDR3: CSARSRLAGASDTQYF. CDR3 nucleotides: TGCAGTGCTAGATCTCGACTAGCGGGAGCCTCAGATACGCAGTATTTT.

J is TRBJ2-1 and V is TRBV18; D assignment may be TRBD1 or TRBD2 (5 bases each). Germline CDR1 and CDR2: KGHSH and LQKENI. V was pared by 0 bases and J by 13 bases, with 13 bases between. The CDR3 runs 13 residues. DNA of the CDR3: TGTGCCAGCTCACCACCGAGGGGCAATGCTCAGTTCTTC. Amino acids: CASSPPRGNAQFF. Using reference TRBV18 and TRBJ2-1 for the parts outside the CDR3, the full variable domain is NAGVMQNPRHLVRRRGQEARLRCSPMKGHSHVYWYRQLPEEGLKFMVYLQKENIIDESGMPKERFSAEFPKEGPSILRIQQVVRGDSAAYFCASSPPRGNAQFFGPGTRLTVL.

There are a few counts of this clonotype. This chain links TRBV3-1 with TRBJ2-7; possibly TRBD2 for D (6 bases). Trimming stripped 4 bases from V and 3 bases from J, with 13 bases between. This CDR3 region has 14 residues. Germline values: CDR1 LGHDT, CDR2 YNNKEL (reference sequence). CDR3: CASSPSPGLYEQYF. In DNA, the CDR3 is TGTGCCAGCAGCCCCTCCCCGGGACTCTACGAGCAGTACTTC.